This is a list of T cell receptor beta chains from one sample in a study of human T cells and chemical hapten exposure. TCRdb passed the RACE reads through MiXCR, listing each CDR3 protein once. The sample consists of 90,000 to 110,000 distinct CDR3 sequences, roughly a tenth of them appearing once. Here the sequenced sample was whole blood, taken in connection with sensitization to the hapten diphenylcyclopropenone (DPC). All receptors derive from a woman aged 40 to 50 with alopecia areata. Some clones in this sample may be carry-over from other donors' samples. Each CDR3 is given with its conserved first and last residue. A D gene is named only where the DNA matches it firmly. Clone sizes are given selectively: once, few, many, or a class where the clone is expanded.

J: TRBJ2-2
V: TRBV11-2
D: -
size: -
CDR3: CASSLGPTVTGELFF
DNA: TGTGCCAGCAGCTTGGGACCGACCGTAACCGGGGAGCTGTTTTTT

J: TRBJ1-2
V: TRBV9
D: -
size: many
CDR3: CASSVGSLGVYGYTF
DNA: TGTGCCAGCAGCGTAGGAAGCCTGGGGGTGTATGGCTACACCTTC

J: TRBJ2-1
V: TRBV4-3
D: -
size: many
CDR3: CASPRGLSLF
DNA: TGCGCCAGCCCACGGGGACTCTCCCTCTTC

J: TRBJ1-2
V: TRBV5-1
D: TRBD1
size: few
CDR3: CASTLGTGFSNYGYTF
DNA: TGCGCCAGCACACTAGGGACAGGCTTTTCTAACTATGGCTACACCTTC

J: TRBJ2-3
V: TRBV30
D: TRBD2
size: -
CDR3: CAWSVGRADTQYF
DNA: TGTGCCTGGAGTGTGGGGAGGGCAGATACGCAGTATTTT

J: TRBJ2-1
V: TRBV29-1
D: -
size: few
CDR3: CSLGLPESYNEQFF
DNA: TGCAGCTTGGGACTTCCTGAGTCCTACAATGAGCAGTTCTTC

J: TRBJ1-1
V: TRBV6-5
D: -
size: few
CDR3: CASSSGDLGSEAFF
DNA: TGTGCCAGCAGTTCGGGGGATCTTGGGTCTGAAGCTTTCTTT

J: TRBJ2-2
V: TRBV2
D: -
size: many
CDR3: CASALRGELFF
DNA: TGTGCCAGCGCCCTCCGCGGGGAGCTGTTTTTT

J: TRBJ2-5
V: TRBV11-2
D: -
size: -
CDR3: CASSPTSAPTSSETQYF
DNA: TGTGCCAGCAGCCCGACTAGTGCCCCTACTAGTAGTGAGACCCAGTACTTC

J: TRBJ2-4
V: TRBV4-2
D: -
size: few
CDR3: CASSQGISEIKNIQYF
DNA: TGTGCCAGCAGCCAAGGGATATCCGAGATCAAAAACATTCAGTACTTC

J: TRBJ2-1
V: TRBV9
D: -
size: -
CDR3: CASSVVWGNEQFF
DNA: TGTGCCAGCAGCGTAGTTTGGGGCAATGAGCAGTTCTTC

J: TRBJ2-7
V: TRBV7-2
D: TRBD2
size: few
CDR3: CASSLVASGGIYEQYF
DNA: TGTGCCAGCAGCTTAGTAGCTAGCGGGGGAATTTACGAGCAGTACTTC

J: TRBJ1-2
V: TRBV12-3/TRBV12-4
D: -
size: few
CDR3: CASSPQGYGYTF
DNA: TGTGCCAGCAGCCCCCAGGGGTATGGCTACACCTTC

J: TRBJ1-5
V: TRBV6-6
D: -
size: -
CDR3: CVAAPYSNQPQHF
DNA: TGTGTCGCAGCGCCGTATAGCAATCAGCCCCAGCATTTT

J: TRBJ1-1
V: TRBV6-1
D: -
size: -
CDR3: CASTPRSGGNTEAFF
DNA: TGTGCCAGCACCCCCCGGAGTGGAGGGAACACTGAAGCTTTCTTT

J: TRBJ1-1
V: TRBV6-2/TRBV6-3
D: TRBD1
size: -
CDR3: CASRDRGNTEAFF
DNA: TGTGCCAGCAGAGACAGGGGAAACACTGAAGCTTTCTTT

J: TRBJ2-7
V: TRBV3-1
D: TRBD1
size: many
CDR3: CASSQPGQGYEQYF
DNA: TGTGCCAGCAGCCAACCCGGACAGGGCTACGAGCAGTACTTC

J: TRBJ1-2
V: TRBV29-1
D: -
size: many
CDR3: CSVDLNYGYTF
DNA: TGCAGCGTTGACCTTAACTATGGCTACACCTTC

J: TRBJ2-7
V: TRBV29-1
D: TRBD1
size: many
CDR3: CSARQGDYEQYF
DNA: TGCAGCGCCCGACAGGGGGACTACGAGCAGTACTTC

J: TRBJ1-5
V: TRBV2
D: -
size: many
CDR3: CASREGQDHQPQHF
DNA: TGTGCCAGCAGAGAAGGACAAGACCATCAGCCCCAGCATTTT

J: TRBJ1-1
V: TRBV12-3/TRBV12-4
D: -
size: many
CDR3: CASSPVTEAFF
DNA: TGTGCCAGCAGTCCGGTAACTGAAGCTTTCTTT

J: TRBJ2-7
V: TRBV7-2
D: TRBD2
size: few
CDR3: CASSLRLAGGEVSYEQYF
DNA: TGTGCCAGCAGCTTAAGGCTAGCGGGGGGCGAAGTCTCCTACGAGCAGTACTTC

J: TRBJ2-3
V: TRBV7-2
D: TRBD2
size: many
CDR3: CASSNNPKTSGTQYF
DNA: TGTGCCAGCAGCAACAACCCCAAAACTAGCGGGACGCAGTATTTT

J: TRBJ2-3
V: TRBV20-1
D: -
size: many
CDR3: CSASHSSEGTDTQYF
DNA: TGCAGTGCTAGTCACTCTAGCGAGGGAACAGATACGCAGTATTTT

J: TRBJ1-2
V: TRBV4-3
D: -
size: many
CDR3: CASSQARFNYGYTF
DNA: TGCGCCAGCAGCCAAGCTAGGTTTAATTATGGCTACACCTTC

J: TRBJ1-3
V: TRBV21-1
D: -
size: few
CDR3: CASSKRHRGLYGNTIYF
DNA: TGTGCCAGCAGCAAAAGACACAGGGGGCTGTATGGAAACACCATATATTTT

J: TRBJ2-3
V: TRBV12-3/TRBV12-4
D: -
size: many
CDR3: CASSLGASPDTQYF
DNA: TGTGCCAGCAGTTTGGGGGCCAGCCCAGATACGCAGTATTTT

J: TRBJ2-7
V: TRBV4-1
D: TRBD2
size: -
CDR3: CASSQSGGAYEQYF
DNA: TGCGCCAGCAGCCAAAGCGGGGGGGCCTACGAGCAGTACTTC

J: TRBJ2-3
V: TRBV13
D: TRBD2
size: few
CDR3: CASSPDGLAGRTDTQYF
DNA: TGTGCCAGCAGCCCCGACGGACTAGCGGGGCGAACAGATACGCAGTATTTT

J: TRBJ1-3
V: TRBV4-3
D: -
size: few
CDR3: CASSQDHGSSGNTIYF
DNA: TGCGCCAGCAGCCAAGATCACGGGTCCTCTGGAAACACCATATATTTT

J: TRBJ2-1
V: TRBV4-3
D: -
size: few
CDR3: CASSQDLPASYNEQFF
DNA: TGCGCCAGCAGCCAAGATTTACCGGCCTCCTACAATGAGCAGTTCTTC

J: TRBJ2-1
V: TRBV6-1
D: -
size: many
CDR3: CASSEGPDREQFF
DNA: TGTGCCAGCAGTGAAGGTCCTGACAGGGAGCAGTTCTTC

J: TRBJ2-3
V: TRBV25-1
D: -
size: -
CDR3: CASSEFRGDFTDTQYF
DNA: TGTGCCAGCAGTGAATTCAGGGGGGACTTCACAGATACGCAGTATTTT

J: TRBJ2-3
V: TRBV5-1
D: -
size: -
CDR3: CASSLRTATTDTQYF
DNA: TGCGCCAGCAGCTTACGGACGGCCACCACAGATACGCAGTATTTT

J: TRBJ2-2
V: TRBV28
D: -
size: few
CDR3: CASSFLGPGELFF
DNA: TGTGCCAGCAGTTTTTTGGGTCCCGGGGAGCTGTTTTTT

J: TRBJ2-5
V: TRBV5-5
D: TRBD1
size: many
CDR3: CASSLGTGDVETQYF
DNA: TGTGCCAGCAGCTTGGGGACAGGGGACGTAGAGACCCAGTACTTC

J: TRBJ2-3
V: TRBV10-3
D: -
size: -
CDR3: CAISESLVTPSTDTQYF
DNA: TGTGCCATCAGTGAGTCTCTCGTGACCCCCTCTACAGATACGCAGTATTTT

J: TRBJ2-2
V: TRBV28
D: TRBD2
size: few
CDR3: CASSLVLSSGGSNTGELFF
DNA: TGTGCCAGCAGTTTAGTTCTATCTAGCGGGGGCTCGAACACCGGGGAGCTGTTTTTT

J: TRBJ2-1
V: TRBV7-9
D: -
size: -
CDR3: CASTMPAGSNEQFF
DNA: TGTGCCAGCACCATGCCCGCGGGGAGCAATGAGCAGTTCTTC

J: TRBJ2-7
V: TRBV7-9
D: -
size: many
CDR3: CASSLEGSRSYEQYF
DNA: TGTGCCAGCAGCTTAGAGGGCAGCCGATCCTACGAGCAGTACTTC

J: TRBJ1-5
V: TRBV28
D: TRBD1
size: many
CDR3: CASRQGARDQPQHF
DNA: TGTGCCAGCAGACAGGGGGCGCGGGATCAGCCCCAGCATTTT

J: TRBJ1-5
V: TRBV6-5
D: -
size: many
CDR3: CASSYARGNQPQHF
DNA: TGTGCCAGCAGTTACGCCAGGGGCAATCAGCCCCAGCATTTT